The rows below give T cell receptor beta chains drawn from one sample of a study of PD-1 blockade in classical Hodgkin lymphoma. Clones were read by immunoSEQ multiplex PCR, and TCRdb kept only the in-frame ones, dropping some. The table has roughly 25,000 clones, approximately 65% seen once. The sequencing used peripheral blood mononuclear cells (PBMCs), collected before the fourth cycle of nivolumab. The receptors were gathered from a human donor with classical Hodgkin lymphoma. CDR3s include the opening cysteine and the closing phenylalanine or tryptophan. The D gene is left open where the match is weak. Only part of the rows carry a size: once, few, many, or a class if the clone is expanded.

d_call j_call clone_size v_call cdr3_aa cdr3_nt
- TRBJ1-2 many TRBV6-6 CASSDPGDPNYGYTF TGTGCCAGCAGCGACCCCGGGGACCCCAACTATGGCTACACCTTC
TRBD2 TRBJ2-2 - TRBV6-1 CASSRSGETGELFF TGTGCCAGCAGCCGGAGCGGGGAAACCGGGGAGCTGTTTTTT
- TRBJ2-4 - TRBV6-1 CASRVGHPKNIQYF TGTGCCAGCCGGGTGGGGCATCCCAAAAACATTCAGTACTTC
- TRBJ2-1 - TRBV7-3 CASSLTRRDEQFF TGTGCCAGCAGCTTAACAAGGCGGGATGAGCAGTTCTTC
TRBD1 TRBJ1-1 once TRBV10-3 CAIGRQGANTEAFF TGTGCCATCGGTCGGCAGGGGGCGAACACTGAAGCTTTCTTT
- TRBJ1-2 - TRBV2 CASSEGLGPNYGYTF TGTGCCAGCAGTGAAGGGTTAGGCCCCAACTATGGCTACACCTTC
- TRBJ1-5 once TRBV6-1 CASSEAGFWEYSNQPQHF TGTGCCAGCAGTGAAGCGGGGTTCTGGGAGTATAGCAATCAGCCCCAGCATTTT
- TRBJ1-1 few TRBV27 CASIGQMNTEAFF TGTGCCAGCATCGGACAGATGAACACTGAAGCTTTCTTT
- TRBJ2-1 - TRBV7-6 CASSPRLLTNEQFF TGTGCCAGCAGCCCCCGGCTCCTTACAAATGAGCAGTTCTTC
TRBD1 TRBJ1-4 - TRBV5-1 CASSLGGTGNEKLFF TGCGCCAGCAGTTTGGGGGGGACAGGGAATGAAAAACTGTTTTTT
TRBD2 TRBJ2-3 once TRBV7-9 CASSAPGTSGGYSTDTQYF TGTGCCAGCAGCGCGCCCGGGACTAGCGGGGGGTATAGCACAGATACGCAGTATTTT
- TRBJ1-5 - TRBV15 CATSRDLEQPQHF TGTGCCACCAGCAGAGATTTGGAACAGCCCCAGCATTTT
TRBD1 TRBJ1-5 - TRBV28 CASSELGQGSQPQHF TGTGCCAGCAGTGAATTGGGACAGGGGAGTCAGCCCCAGCATTTT
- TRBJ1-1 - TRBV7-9 CAAVQQDTDDTEAFF TGTGCAGCAGTCCAACAAGACACCGACGACACTGAAGCTTTCTTT
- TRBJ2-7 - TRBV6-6 CASSYLQGSYEQYF TGTGCCAGCAGTTACTTACAGGGTTCCTACGAGCAGTACTTC
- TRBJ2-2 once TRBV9 CASSVVVGKNEELFF TGTGCCAGCAGCGTAGTGGTTGGAAAAAACGAGGAGCTGTTTTTT
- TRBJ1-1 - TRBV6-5 CASSYRGNTEAFF TGTGCCAGCAGTTACAGAGGGAACACTGAAGCTTTCTTT
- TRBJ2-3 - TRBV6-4 CASSEDRPTDTQYF TGTGCCAGCAGTGAGGACAGACCAACAGATACGCAGTATTTT
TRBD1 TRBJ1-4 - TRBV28 CASSVDRGGASSTNEKLFF TGTGCCAGCAGTGTCGACAGGGGAGGCGCTTCCTCCACTAATGAAAAACTGTTTTTT
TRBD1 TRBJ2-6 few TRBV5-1 CASSLGGTGANVLTF TGCGCCAGCAGCCTAGGGGGCACTGGGGCCAACGTCCTGACTTTC
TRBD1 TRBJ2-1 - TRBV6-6 CASGTDNEQFF TGTGCCAGTGGGACAGACAATGAGCAGTTCTTC
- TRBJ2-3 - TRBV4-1 CASREAGEETQYF TGCGCCAGTAGAGAGGCAGGGGAGGAAACGCAGTATTTT
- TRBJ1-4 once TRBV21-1 CASSKTGATNEKLFF TGTGCCAGCAGCAAAACCGGGGCTACTAATGAAAAACTGTTTTTT
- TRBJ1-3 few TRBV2 CASKDDPGALNTIYF TGTGCCAGCAAGGACGATCCGGGGGCCCTAAACACCATATATTTT
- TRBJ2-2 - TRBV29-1 CSVIGNTGELFF TGCAGCGTAATAGGGAACACCGGGGAGCTGTTTTTT
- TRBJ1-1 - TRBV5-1 CASSYSSGSTEAFF TGCGCCAGCAGCTACAGCAGCGGAAGCACTGAAGCTTTCTTT